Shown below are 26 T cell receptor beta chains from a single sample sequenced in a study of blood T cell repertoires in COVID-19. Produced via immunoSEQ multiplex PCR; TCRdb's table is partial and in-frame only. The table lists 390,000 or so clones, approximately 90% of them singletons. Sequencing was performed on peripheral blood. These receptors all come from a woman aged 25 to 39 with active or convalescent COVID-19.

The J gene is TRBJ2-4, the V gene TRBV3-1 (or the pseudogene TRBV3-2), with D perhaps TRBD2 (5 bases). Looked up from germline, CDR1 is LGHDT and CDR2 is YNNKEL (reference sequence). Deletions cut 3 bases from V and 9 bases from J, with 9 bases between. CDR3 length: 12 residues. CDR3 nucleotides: TGTGCCAGCAGCCAGACTATGGGCATTCAGTACTTC. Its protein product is CASSQTMGIQYF.

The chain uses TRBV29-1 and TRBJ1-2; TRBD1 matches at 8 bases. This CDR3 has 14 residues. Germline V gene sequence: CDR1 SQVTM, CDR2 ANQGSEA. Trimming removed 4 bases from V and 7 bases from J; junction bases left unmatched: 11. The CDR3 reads CSVGPKTGVGGYTF. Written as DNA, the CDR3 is TGCAGCGTTGGACCGAAGACAGGGGTGGGTGGCTACACCTTC.

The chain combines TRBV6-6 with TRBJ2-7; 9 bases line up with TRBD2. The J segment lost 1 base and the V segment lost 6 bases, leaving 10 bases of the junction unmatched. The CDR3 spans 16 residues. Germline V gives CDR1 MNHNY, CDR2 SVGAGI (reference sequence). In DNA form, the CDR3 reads TGTGCCAGCAGCCGATCTAGCGGGACTAAATCCTACGAGCAGTACTTC. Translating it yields CASSRSSGTKSYEQYF.

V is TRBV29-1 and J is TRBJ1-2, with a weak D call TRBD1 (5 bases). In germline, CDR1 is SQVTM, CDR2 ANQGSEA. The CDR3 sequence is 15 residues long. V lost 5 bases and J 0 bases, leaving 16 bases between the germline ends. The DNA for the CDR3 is TGCAGCGTTAGAGACAGAGGACTAGCTAACTATGGCTACACCTTC. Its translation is CSVRDRGLANYGYTF.

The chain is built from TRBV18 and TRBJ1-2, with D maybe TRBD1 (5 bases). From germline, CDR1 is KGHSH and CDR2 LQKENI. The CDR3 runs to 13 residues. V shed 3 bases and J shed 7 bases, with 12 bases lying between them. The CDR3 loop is CASSPAAGGGYTF. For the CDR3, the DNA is TGTGCCAGCTCACCCGCGGCGGGGGGTGGCTACACCTTC. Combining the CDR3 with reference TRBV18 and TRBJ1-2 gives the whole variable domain NAGVMQNPRHLVRRRGQEARLRCSPMKGHSHVYWYRQLPEEGLKFMVYLQKENIIDESGMPKERFSAEFPKEGPSILRIQQVVRGDSAAYFCASSPAAGGGYTFGSGTRLTVV.

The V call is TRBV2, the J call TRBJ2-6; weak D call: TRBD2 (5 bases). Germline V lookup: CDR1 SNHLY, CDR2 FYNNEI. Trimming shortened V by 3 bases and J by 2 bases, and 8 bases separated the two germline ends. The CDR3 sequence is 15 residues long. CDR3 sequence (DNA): TGTGCCAGCAGTGAGGTCGGGGCTGGGGCCAACGTCCTGACTTTC. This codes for CASSEVGAGANVLTF.

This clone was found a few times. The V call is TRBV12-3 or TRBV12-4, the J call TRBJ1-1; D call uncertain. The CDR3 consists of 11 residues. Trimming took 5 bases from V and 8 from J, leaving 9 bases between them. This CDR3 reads CASSVTWEAFF. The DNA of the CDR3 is TGTGCCAGCAGTGTAACTTGGGAAGCTTTCTTT.

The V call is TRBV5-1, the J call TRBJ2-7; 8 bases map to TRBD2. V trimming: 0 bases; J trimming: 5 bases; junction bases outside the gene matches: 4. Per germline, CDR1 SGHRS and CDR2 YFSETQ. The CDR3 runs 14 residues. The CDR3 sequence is CASSLVFSGDEQYF. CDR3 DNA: TGCGCCAGCAGCTTGGTGTTTAGCGGGGACGAGCAGTACTTC.

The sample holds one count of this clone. For the CDR3, the DNA is TGTGCCAGCAGAGAACAGACAGGGGCGGGCACAGATACGCAGTATTTT. Protein product: CASREQTGAGTDTQYF. The gene calls are TRBV2 and TRBJ2-3; 8 bases are a match to TRBD1. This CDR3 spans 16 amino acids. Trimming removed 6 bases from V and 1 base from J; junction bases left unmatched: 9. Germline CDR1 SNHLY, CDR2 FYNNEI.

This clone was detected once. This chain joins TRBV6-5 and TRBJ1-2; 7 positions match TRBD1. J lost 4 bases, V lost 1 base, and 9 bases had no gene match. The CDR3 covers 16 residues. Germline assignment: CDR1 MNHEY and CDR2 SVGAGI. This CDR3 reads CASSYFRGPGTYGYTF. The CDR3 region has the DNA TGTGCCAGCAGTTACTTTAGGGGGCCAGGGACCTATGGCTACACCTTC.

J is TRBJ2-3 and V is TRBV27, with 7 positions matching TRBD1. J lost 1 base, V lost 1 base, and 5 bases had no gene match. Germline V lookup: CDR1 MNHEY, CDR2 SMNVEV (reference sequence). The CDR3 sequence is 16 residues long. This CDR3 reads CASSLFGTGGTDTQYF. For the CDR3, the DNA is TGTGCCAGCAGTTTATTTGGAACAGGGGGCACAGATACGCAGTATTTT.

The DNA of the CDR3 is TGTGCCAGCAGTCTCCCCAATCAGCCCCAGCATTTT. Amino acid sequence: CASSLPNQPQHF. The gene calls are TRBV12-3 or TRBV12-4 and TRBJ1-5, with D uncertain. The CDR3 totals 12 residues. V was trimmed by 5 bases and J by 3 bases, leaving 5 bases between them.

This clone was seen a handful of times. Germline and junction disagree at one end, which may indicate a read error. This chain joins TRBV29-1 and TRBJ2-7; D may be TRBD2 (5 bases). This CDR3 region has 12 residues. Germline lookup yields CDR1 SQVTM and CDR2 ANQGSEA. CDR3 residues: CSVEDGAYEQYF. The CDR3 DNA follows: TGCAGCGTCGAAGACGGGGCCTACGAGCAGTACTTC.

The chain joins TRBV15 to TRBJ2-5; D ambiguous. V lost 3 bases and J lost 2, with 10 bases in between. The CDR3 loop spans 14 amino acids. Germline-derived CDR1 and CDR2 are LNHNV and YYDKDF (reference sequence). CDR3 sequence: CATSSLTVQETQYF. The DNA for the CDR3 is TGTGCCACCAGCAGTCTTACGGTACAAGAGACCCAGTACTTC.

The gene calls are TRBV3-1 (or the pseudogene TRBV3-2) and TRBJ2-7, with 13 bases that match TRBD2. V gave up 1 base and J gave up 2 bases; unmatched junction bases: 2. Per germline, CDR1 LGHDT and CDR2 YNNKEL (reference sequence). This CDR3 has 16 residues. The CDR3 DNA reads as TGTGCCAGCAGCCAAGGGACTAGCGGGGGCACCTACGAGCAGTACTTC. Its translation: CASSQGTSGGTYEQYF.

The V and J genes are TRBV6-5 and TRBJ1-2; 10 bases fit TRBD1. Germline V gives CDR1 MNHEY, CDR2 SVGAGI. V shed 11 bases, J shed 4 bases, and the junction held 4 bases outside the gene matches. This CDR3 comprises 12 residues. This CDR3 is CAGTGEGYGYTF. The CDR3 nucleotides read TGTGCCGGGACAGGGGAGGGCTATGGCTACACCTTC.

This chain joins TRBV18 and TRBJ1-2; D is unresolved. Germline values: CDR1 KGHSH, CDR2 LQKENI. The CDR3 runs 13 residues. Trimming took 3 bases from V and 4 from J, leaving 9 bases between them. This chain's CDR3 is CASSPQTAYGYTF. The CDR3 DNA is TGTGCCAGCTCACCTCAAACAGCCTATGGCTACACCTTC.

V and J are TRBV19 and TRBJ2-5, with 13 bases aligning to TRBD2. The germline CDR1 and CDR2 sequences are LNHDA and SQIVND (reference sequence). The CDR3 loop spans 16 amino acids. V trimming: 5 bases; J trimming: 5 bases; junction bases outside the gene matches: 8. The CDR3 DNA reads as TGTGCCAGTAGTTTACTAGCGGGAGGGCCCTCGGAGACCCAGTACTTC. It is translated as CASSLLAGGPSETQYF. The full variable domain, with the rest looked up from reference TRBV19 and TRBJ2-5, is DGGITQSPKYLFRKEGQNVTLSCEQNLNHDAMYWYRQDPGQGLRLIYYSQIVNDFQKGDIAEGYSVSREKKESFPLTVTSAQKNPTAFYLCASSLLAGGPSETQYFGPGTRLLVL.

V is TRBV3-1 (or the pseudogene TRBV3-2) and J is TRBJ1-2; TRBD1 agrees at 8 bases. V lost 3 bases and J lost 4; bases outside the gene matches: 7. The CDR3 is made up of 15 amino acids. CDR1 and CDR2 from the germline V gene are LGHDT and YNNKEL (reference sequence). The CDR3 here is CASSQDREALYGYTF. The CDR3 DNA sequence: TGTGCCAGCAGCCAGGACAGGGAGGCCCTCTATGGCTACACCTTC.

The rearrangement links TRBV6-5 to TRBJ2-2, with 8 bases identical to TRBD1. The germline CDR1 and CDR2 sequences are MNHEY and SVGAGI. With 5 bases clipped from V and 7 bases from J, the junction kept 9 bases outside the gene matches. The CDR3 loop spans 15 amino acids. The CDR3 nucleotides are TGTGCCAGCAGTCGGGACAGGCCCCGCGTCGGGGAGCTGTTTTTT. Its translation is CASSRDRPRVGELFF.

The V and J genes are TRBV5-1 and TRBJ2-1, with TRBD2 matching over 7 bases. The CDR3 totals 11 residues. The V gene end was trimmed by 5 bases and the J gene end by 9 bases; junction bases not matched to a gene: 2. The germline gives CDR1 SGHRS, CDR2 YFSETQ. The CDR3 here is CASSWEGEQFF. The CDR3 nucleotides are TGCGCCAGCAGTTGGGAGGGTGAGCAGTTCTTC.

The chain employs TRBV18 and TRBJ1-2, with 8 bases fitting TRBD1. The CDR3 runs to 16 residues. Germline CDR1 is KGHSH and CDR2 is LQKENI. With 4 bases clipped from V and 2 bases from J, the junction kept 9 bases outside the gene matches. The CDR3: CASSQLAGGDNYGYTF. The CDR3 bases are TGTGCCAGCTCACAGTTAGCAGGGGGCGACAACTATGGCTACACCTTC.

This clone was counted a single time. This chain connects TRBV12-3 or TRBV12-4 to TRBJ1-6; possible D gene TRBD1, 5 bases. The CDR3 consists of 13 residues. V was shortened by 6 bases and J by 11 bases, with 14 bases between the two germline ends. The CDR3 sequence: CASRGGGLTPLHF. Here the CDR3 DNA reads TGTGCCAGCAGGGGGGGAGGGCTTACACCCCTCCACTTT.

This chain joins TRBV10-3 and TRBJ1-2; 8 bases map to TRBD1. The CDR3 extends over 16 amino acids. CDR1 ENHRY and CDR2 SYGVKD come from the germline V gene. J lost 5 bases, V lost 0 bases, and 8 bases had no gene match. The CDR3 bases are TGTGCCATCAGTGAGTCAACAGGGGGATCAGATTATGGCTACACCTTC. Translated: CAISESTGGSDYGYTF.

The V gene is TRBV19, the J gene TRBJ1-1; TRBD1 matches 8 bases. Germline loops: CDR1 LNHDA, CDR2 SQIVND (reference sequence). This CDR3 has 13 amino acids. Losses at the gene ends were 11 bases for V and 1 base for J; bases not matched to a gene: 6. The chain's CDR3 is CAGRGTGNTEAFF. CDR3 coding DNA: TGTGCCGGCCGTGGGACAGGGAACACTGAAGCTTTCTTT.

CDR3 region: CAWSSGFFGGYTF. The CDR3 nucleotides read TGTGCCTGGAGTTCGGGGTTTTTCGGTGGCTACACCTTC. J is TRBJ1-2 and V is TRBV30; D not resolved. CDR1 and CDR2 from the germline V gene are GTSNPN and SVGIG (reference sequence). The V end was cut by 2 bases, the J end by 7 bases, with 14 bases between. The CDR3 length is 13 residues.